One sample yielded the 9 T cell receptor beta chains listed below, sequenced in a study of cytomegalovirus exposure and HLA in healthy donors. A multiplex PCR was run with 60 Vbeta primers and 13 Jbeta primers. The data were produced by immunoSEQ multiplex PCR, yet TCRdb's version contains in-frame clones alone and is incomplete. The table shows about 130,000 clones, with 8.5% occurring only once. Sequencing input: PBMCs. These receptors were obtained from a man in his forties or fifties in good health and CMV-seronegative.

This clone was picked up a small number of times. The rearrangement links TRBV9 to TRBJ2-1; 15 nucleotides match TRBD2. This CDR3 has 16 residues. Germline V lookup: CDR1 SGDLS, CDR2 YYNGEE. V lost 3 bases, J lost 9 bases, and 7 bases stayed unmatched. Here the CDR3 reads CASSDGTSGGHSEQFF. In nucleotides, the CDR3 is TGTGCCAGCAGCGACGGGACTAGCGGGGGGCACAGTGAGCAGTTCTTC.

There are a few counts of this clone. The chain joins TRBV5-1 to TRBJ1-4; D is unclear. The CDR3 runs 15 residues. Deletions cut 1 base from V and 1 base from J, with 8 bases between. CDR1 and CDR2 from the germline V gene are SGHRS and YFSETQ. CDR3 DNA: TGCGCCAGCAGCTTGCGGGAGTTAACTAATGAAAAACTGTTTTTT. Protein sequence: CASSLRELTNEKLFF.

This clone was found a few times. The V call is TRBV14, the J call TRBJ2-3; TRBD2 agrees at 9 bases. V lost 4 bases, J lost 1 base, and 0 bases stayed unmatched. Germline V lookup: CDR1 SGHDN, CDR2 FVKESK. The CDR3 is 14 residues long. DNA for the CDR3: TGTGCCAGCAGCCGGACTAGCGGCACAGATACGCAGTATTTT. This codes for CASSRTSGTDTQYF.

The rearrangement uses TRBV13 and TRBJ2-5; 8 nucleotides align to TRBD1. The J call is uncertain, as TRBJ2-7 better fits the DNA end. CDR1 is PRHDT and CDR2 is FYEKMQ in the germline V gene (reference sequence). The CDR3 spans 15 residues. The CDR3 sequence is CASSHGTGGSYEQYF. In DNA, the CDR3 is TGTGCCAGCAGCCACGGGACAGGAGGTTCCTACGAGCAGTACTTC.

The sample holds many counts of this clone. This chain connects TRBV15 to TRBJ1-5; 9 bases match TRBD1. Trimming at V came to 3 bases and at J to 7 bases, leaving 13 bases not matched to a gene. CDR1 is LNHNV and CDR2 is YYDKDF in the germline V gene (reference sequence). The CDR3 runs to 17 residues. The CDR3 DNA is TGTGCCACCAGCAGGGGACAGGGTGCAGCTGTCCGACAGCCCCAGCATTTT. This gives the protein CATSRGQGAAVRQPQHF.

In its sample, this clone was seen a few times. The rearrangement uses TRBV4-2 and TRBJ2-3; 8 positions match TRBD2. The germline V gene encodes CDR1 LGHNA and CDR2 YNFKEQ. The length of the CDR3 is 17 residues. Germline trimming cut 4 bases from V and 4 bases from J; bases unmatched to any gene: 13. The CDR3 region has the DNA TGTGCCAGCAGCCCCCCGCGGCTCGGGCGGGGGGCAGATACGCAGTATTTT. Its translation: CASSPPRLGRGADTQYF.

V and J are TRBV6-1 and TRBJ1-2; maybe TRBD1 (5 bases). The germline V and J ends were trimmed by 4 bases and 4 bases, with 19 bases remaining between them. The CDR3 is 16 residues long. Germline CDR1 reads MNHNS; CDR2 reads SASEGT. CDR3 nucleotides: TGTGCCAGCAGTGCTAGGGGAGGGGCGCCTTTCTATGGCTACACCTTC. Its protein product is CASSARGGAPFYGYTF.

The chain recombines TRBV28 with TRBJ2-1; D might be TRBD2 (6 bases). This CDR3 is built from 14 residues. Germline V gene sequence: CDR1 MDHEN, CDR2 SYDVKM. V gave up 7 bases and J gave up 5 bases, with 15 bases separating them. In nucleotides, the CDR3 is TGTGCCAGCATCGATCCGGGGGTAAACAATGAGCAGTTCTTC. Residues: CASIDPGVNNEQFF.

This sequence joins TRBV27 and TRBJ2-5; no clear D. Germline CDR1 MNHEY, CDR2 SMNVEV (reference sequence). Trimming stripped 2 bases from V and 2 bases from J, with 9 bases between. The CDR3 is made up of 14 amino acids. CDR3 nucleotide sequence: TGTGCCAGCAGTTTAGGGTCAGGTCAAGAGACCCAGTACTTC. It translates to CASSLGSGQETQYF.